This is a list of T cell receptor beta chains from one sample in a study of blood T cell repertoires in COVID-19. Clones were sequenced by immunoSEQ multiplex PCR, and TCRdb holds only the in-frame ones, with some missing. This sample has tens of thousands of clones; roughly 90% occur once, and the top ten carry approximately 8.4%. The source material was peripheral blood. The receptors stem from a man under 40 with acute or convalescent COVID-19. The CDR3 runs from the conserved cysteine through the conserved F or W.

J	V	CDR3
TRBJ2-7	TRBV11-2	CASSPGGVAGGREQYF
TRBJ1-2	TRBV2	CASRRQGGGYTF
TRBJ1-4	TRBV4-1	CASSLSAGQGAEKLFF
TRBJ2-1	TRBV2	CASSLAESNEQFF
TRBJ2-7	TRBV6-1	CASSENWTSGVYEQYF
TRBJ2-1	TRBV2	CASTGQGNNEQFF
TRBJ2-4	TRBV5-6	CASSFRGTGISVNIQYF
TRBJ1-1	TRBV28	CASSLFGASNTEAFF
TRBJ1-2	TRBV28	CASSSEIYGYTF
TRBJ1-1	TRBV2	CASSGIRDRKAFF
TRBJ1-3	TRBV7-2	CASSPRNSGNTIYF
TRBJ2-1	TRBV7-9	CASSLRGSAGAFSYNEQFF
TRBJ1-4	TRBV29-1	CSVSGTGMEKLFF
TRBJ2-5	TRBV5-1	CASTRDSFQETQYF
TRBJ2-7	TRBV2	CASSRSGSSYEQYF
TRBJ2-1	TRBV24-1	CATSVTEASEQFF
TRBJ1-4	TRBV30	CACQRPRNEKLFF
TRBJ2-1	TRBV7-2	CASSPGRGNYNEQFF
TRBJ2-1	TRBV5-1	CASSFQREANEQFF
TRBJ2-2	TRBV7-2	CAIPMSSAWNTGELFF
TRBJ2-1	TRBV7-2	CASSLLGGIIGNEQFF
TRBJ2-3	TRBV7-2	CASRGGRPAGGPTDTQYF
TRBJ2-3	TRBV7-3	CASSLIGREITDTQYF
TRBJ2-7	TRBV6-1	CASSEARGQARSYEQYF
TRBJ2-3	TRBV9	CASSVVKGLSTDTQYF
TRBJ2-7	TRBV28	CASGQTRGLGYEQYF
TRBJ2-1	TRBV12-3/TRBV12-4	CASSLGTYNEQFF
TRBJ1-5	TRBV19	CASSRTGTAVQPQHF
TRBJ1-5	TRBV6-4	CASSTGSNQPQHF
TRBJ2-2	TRBV7-8	CASSLLANTGELFF
TRBJ2-7	TRBV3-1/TRBV3-2	CASSQVTSGRAREQYF
TRBJ1-1	TRBV28	CASSLRTAEAFF
TRBJ2-2	TRBV5-1	CASGKTGSEDAGELFF
TRBJ1-2	TRBV23-1	CASSHTAPRGYTF
TRBJ2-4	TRBV5-1	CASSPSGREQNIQYF
TRBJ2-7	TRBV4-1	CASSQVGSHNEQYF
TRBJ2-7	TRBV5-1	CASSRGAAGPLTYEQYF
TRBJ2-2	TRBV7-9	CASSERGSGSTGELFF
TRBJ2-2	TRBV9	CASSVYPGSGELFF
TRBJ1-6	TRBV2	CASRPTGGNSPLHF
TRBJ2-3	TRBV28	CASSLSGIDTQYF
TRBJ2-2	TRBV30	CAWTRGSGVTGELFF
TRBJ2-5	TRBV5-6	CASSLRDRQETQYF
TRBJ1-5	TRBV11-2	CASSSQTNQPQHF
TRBJ2-1	TRBV19	CASSRSGTSRQSSYNEQFF
TRBJ2-7	TRBV11-2	CASRPTRGSLEQYF
TRBJ1-6	TRBV18	CASSPTDGGNSPLHF
TRBJ1-4	TRBV19	CASSPWQGNPATNEKLFF
TRBJ1-5	TRBV5-8	CASSFRRVGNQPQHF
TRBJ1-1	TRBV5-1	CASSPPRGDTEAFF
TRBJ1-1	TRBV21-1	CASSPEGHSNTEAFF
TRBJ2-1	TRBV5-6	CASSLGQGRNEQFF
TRBJ1-2	TRBV4-1	CASSQATGPYTF
TRBJ1-5	TRBV19	CASRSDRDSNQPQHF
TRBJ1-4	TRBV5-1	CASSSGQNQEKLFF